This TCR beta chain is from a study of blood T cell repertoires in COVID-19. Study context: There were acute and convalescent COVID-19 samples, and they came from the United States, Italy and Spain. T cells, B-cell-depleted T cells, or PBMCs provided the cDNA or gDNA that served as material.

CDR1 and CDR2 from the germline V gene are SQVTM and ANQGSEA. Between the trimmed V and J ends, which lost 3 bases and 4 bases, there was a span of 9 bases. CDR3 length: 13 residues. In the authors' workflow: Estimation of nucleated cell counts relied on the amplification of reference gene primers. The method was immunoSEQ multiplex PCR; TCRdb's version includes in-frame clones alone and lacks a portion of them. The D gene and trimming were derived from the DNA, and the V and J assignments and clone size from that table. The top ten clones hold around an eighth of a sample with 100,000 or so clones, just under 85% of them seen once. The sample holds a few counts of this clone.

This chain links TRBV29-1 with TRBJ2-2; D remains ambiguous. The sequencing sample was made of peripheral blood. The TCR comes from a man aged 45-65 years with active or convalescent COVID-19. The CDR3 is CSVDRQGTGELFF. The CDR3 DNA follows: TGCAGCGTTGACCGACAAGGCACCGGGGAGCTGTTTTTT.